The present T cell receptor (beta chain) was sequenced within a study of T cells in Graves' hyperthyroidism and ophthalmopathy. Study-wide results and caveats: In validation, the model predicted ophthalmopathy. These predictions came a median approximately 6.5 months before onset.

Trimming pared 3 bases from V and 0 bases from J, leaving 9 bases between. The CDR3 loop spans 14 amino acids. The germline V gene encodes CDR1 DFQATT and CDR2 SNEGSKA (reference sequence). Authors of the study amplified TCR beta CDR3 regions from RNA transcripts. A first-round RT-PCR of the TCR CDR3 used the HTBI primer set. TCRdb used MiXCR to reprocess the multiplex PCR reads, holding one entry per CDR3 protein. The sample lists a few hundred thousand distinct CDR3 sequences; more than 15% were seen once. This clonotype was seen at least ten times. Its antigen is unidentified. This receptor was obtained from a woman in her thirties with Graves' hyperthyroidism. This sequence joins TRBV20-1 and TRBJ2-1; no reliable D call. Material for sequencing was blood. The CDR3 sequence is CSASLRSSYNEQFF. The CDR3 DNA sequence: TGCAGTGCTAGTCTGCGTAGCTCCTACAATGAGCAGTTCTTC.